This T cell receptor (beta chain) was obtained from a study of spatial heterogeneity in lung cancer. Study-wide results and limits: The number of expanded tumor alpha and beta chains correlated with mutation number.

As to time point: sample taken at primary tumor resection. The CDR3 length is 14 residues. Between the trimmed V and J ends, which lost 2 bases and 1 base, there was a span of 12 bases. Germline loops: CDR1 DFQATT, CDR2 SNEGSKA (reference sequence). This clonotype was detected many times. Its cognate antigen is unknown. TCRdb fed the 5' RACE reads into MiXCR, producing one record per CDR3 protein. The sample comprises over 25,000 distinct CDR3 sequences, roughly 6.6% of which are singletons, and roughly 22% rests with the top ten. The starting material was lung tumor tissue, obtained at surgery. The chain links TRBV20-1 to TRBJ2-7; D uncertain. The TCR comes from a male donor with early-stage non-small cell lung cancer. Here the CDR3 DNA reads TGCAGTGCTAGAAACGGAATCTTGTCCTACGAGCAGTACTTC. It specifies CSARNGILSYEQYF.